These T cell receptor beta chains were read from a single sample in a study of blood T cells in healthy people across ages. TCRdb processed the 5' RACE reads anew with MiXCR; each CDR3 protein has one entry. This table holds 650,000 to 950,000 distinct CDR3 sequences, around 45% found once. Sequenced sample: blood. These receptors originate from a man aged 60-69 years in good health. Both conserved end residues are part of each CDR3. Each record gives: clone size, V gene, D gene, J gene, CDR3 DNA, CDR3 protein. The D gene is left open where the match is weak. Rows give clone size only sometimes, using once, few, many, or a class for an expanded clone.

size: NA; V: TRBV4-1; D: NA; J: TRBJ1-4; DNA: TGCGCCAGCAGCCAAGAGGAGGCTACTAATGAAAAACTGTTTTTT; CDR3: CASSQEEATNEKLFF
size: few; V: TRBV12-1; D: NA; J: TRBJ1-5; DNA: TGTGCCAGCAGCTACCTCAGGGGCGTCAATCAGCCCCAGCATTTT; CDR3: CASSYLRGVNQPQHF
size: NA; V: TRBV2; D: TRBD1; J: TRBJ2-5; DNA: TGTGCCAGCAGCGAACAGGGGGTCCAAGGGACCCAGTACTTC; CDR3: CASSEQGVQGTQYF
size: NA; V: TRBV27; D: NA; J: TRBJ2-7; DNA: TGTGCCAGCAGTGTATCCGGCCCCGGCGAGCAGTACTTC; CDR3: CASSVSGPGEQYF
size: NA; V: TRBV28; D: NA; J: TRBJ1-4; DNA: TGTGCCAGCAGACGGACACCCGGAACAGAAAAACTGTTTTTT; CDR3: CASRRTPGTEKLFF
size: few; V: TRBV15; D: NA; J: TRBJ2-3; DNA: TGTGCCACCAGCAGAGATTATTCGGGGAGGACAGATACGCAGTATTTT; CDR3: CATSRDYSGRTDTQYF
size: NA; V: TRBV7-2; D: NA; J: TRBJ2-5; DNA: TGTGCCAGCAGCTCGATGCGGGGGCCCCAAGAGACCCAGTACTTC; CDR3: CASSSMRGPQETQYF
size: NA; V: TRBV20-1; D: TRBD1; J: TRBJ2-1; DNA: TGCAGTGCTAGAATGACAGGGGGAAACAATGAGCAGTTCTTC; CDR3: CSARMTGGNNEQFF
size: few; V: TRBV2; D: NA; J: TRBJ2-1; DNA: TGTGCCAGCAGTACGGACTTGGGGGAGCAGTTCTTC; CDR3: CASSTDLGEQFF
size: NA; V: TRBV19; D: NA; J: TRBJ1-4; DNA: TGTGCCAGTAGTATATCGGGTCTGCAACTGTTTTTT; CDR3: CASSISGLQLFF
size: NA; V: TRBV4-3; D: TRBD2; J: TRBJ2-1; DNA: TGCGCCAGCAGCCCGGGACTAGCGGAGAGATACAATGAGCAGTTCTTC; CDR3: CASSPGLAERYNEQFF
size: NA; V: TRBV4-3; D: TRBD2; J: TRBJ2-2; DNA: TGCGCCAGCAGCCAAGAGGGTCCTAGCGGATACACCGGGGAGCTGTTTTTT; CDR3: CASSQEGPSGYTGELFF
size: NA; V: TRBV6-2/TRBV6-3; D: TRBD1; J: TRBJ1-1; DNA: TGTGCCAGCAGACGGGGACAGAAGAACACTGGAGCTTTCTTT; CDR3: CASRRGQKNTGAFF